This T cell receptor beta chain was obtained from a study of T cell responses to AZD1222 COVID-19 vaccine. In the study overall: Pooling covered second doses at about 4 or about 12 weeks. Study results and limitations: Within unmutated variant regions lay the reported targets of nearly half of spike-specific TCRs.

Sequencing was performed with immunoSEQ multiplex PCR; in TCRdb, only in-frame clones are kept and a portion is missing. Of tens of thousands of clones in the sample, around 73% were seen once. As regards this clone: Its antigen is as yet unknown.

The CDR3 loop spans 13 amino acids. Trimming pared 5 bases from V and 7 bases from J, leaving 12 bases between. This specimen consisted of peripheral blood, obtained on day 0 of AZD1222 vaccination. This sequence originates from an adult in good health. The V gene is TRBV12-3 or TRBV12-4, the J gene TRBJ2-1; D perhaps matches TRBD1 (6 bases). The CDR3 DNA follows: TGTGCCAGCAGTCTCCGGACAGAAAATGAGCAGTTCTTC. Translated: CASSLRTENEQFF.